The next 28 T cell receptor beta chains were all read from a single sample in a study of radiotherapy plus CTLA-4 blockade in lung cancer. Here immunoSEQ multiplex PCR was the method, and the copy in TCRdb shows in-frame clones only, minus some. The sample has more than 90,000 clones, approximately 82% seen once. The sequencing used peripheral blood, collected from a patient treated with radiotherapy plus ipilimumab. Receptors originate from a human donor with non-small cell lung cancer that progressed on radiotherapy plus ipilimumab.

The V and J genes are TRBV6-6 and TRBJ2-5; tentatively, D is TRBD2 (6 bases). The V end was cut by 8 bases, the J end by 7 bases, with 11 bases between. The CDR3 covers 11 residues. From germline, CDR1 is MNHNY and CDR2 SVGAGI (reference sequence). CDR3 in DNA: TGTGCCAGCGCGGGATTCGGGACCCAGTACTTC. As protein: CASAGFGTQYF.

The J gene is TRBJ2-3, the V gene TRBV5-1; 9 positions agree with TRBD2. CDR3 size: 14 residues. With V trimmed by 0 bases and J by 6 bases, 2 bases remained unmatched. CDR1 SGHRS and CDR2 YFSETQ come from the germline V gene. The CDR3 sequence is CASSLVGTSDTQYF. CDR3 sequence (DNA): TGCGCCAGCAGCTTGGTTGGGACTAGCGATACGCAGTATTTT.

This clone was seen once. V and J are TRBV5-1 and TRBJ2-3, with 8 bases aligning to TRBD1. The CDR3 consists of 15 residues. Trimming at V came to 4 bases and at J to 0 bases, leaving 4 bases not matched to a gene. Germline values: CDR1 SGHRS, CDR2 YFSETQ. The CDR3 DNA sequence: TGCGCCAGCAGCCCGGGACAGGATAGCACAGATACGCAGTATTTT. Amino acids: CASSPGQDSTDTQYF.

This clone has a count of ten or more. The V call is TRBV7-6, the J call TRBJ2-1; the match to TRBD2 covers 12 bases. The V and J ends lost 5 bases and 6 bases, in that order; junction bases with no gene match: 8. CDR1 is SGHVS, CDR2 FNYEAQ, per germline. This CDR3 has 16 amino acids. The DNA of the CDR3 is TGTGCCAGCAGCGCTGCCCCTAGCGGGAGGGGCAATGAGCAGTTCTTC. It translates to CASSAAPSGRGNEQFF. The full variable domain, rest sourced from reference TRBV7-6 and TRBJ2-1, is GAGVSQSPRYKVTKRGQDVALRCDPISGHVSLYWYRQALGQGPEFLTYFNYEAQQDKSGLPNDRFSAERPEGSISTLTIQRTEQRDSAMYRCASSAAPSGRGNEQFFGPGTRLTVL.

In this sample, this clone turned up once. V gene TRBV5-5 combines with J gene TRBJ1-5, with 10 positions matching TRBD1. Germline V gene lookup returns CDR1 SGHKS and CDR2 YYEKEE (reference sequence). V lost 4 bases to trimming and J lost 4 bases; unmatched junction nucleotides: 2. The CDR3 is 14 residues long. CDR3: CASSVGQGNQPQHF. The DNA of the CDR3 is TGTGCCAGCAGCGTGGGACAGGGGAATCAGCCCCAGCATTTT. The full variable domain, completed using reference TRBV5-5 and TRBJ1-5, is DAGVTQSPTHLIKTRGQQVTLRCSPISGHKSVSWYQQVLGQGPQFIFQYYEKEERGRGNFPDRFSARQFPNYSSELNVNALLLGDSALYLCASSVGQGNQPQHFGDGTRLSIL.

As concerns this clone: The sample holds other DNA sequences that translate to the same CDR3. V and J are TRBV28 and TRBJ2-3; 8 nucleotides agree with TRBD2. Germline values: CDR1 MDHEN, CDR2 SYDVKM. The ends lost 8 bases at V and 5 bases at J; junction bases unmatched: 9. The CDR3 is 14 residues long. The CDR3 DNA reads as TGTGCCAGCGGGGGAGCGGGAGACGGAGATACGCAGTATTTT. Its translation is CASGGAGDGDTQYF.

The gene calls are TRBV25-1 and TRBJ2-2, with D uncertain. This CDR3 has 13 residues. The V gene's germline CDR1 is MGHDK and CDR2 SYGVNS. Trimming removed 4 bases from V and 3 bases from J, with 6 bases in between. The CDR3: CASSGLYTGELFF. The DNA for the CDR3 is TGTGCCAGCAGTGGGCTCTACACCGGGGAGCTGTTTTTT.

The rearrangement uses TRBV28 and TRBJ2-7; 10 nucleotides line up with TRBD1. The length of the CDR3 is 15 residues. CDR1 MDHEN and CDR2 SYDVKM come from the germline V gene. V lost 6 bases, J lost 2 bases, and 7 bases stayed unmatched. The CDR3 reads CASSSIGQGAYEQYF. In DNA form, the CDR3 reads TGTGCCAGCAGCTCTATAGGACAGGGGGCCTACGAGCAGTACTTC.

The CDR3, as DNA: TGCAGCGTTGATTTGGAAAATAGCGCGGCTTTCTTT. Its translation: CSVDLENSAAFF. The gene calls are TRBV29-1 and TRBJ1-1, with unresolved D. Germline CDR1 is SQVTM and CDR2 is ANQGSEA. The V and J ends lost 3 bases and 11 bases respectively, with 16 bases between them. The CDR3 loop spans 12 amino acids. The whole variable domain, remainder taken from reference TRBV29-1 and TRBJ1-1, is SAVISQKPSRDICQRGTSLTIQCQVDSQVTMMFWYRQQPGQSLTLIATANQGSEATYESGFVIDKFPISRPNLTFSTLTVSNMSPEDSSIYLCSVDLENSAAFFGQGTRLTVV.

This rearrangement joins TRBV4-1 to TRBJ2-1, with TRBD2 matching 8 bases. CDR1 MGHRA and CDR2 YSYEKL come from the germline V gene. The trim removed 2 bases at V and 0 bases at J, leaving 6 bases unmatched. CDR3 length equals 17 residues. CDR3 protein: CASSQYSGESSYNEQFF. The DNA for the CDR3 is TGCGCCAGCAGCCAATATAGCGGGGAGAGCTCCTACAATGAGCAGTTCTTC.

The CDR3 region has the DNA TGCGCCAGCAGCTTGCGGGGGCTCGGCACAGATACGCAGTATTTT. It yields the protein CASSLRGLGTDTQYF. The genes are TRBV5-1 and TRBJ2-3; D possibly uses TRBD1 or TRBD2 (6 bases each). In germline, CDR1 is SGHRS, CDR2 YFSETQ. With 1 base removed from V and 1 base from J, the gap between germline ends came to 10 bases. The CDR3 extends over 15 amino acids.

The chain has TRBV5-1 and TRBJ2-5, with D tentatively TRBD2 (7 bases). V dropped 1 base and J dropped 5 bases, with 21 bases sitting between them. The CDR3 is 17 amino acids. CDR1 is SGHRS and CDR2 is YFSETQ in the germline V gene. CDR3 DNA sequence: TGCGCCAGCAGCTTGTTAGGGGGGAGGGTCGGCCGGGAGACCCAGTACTTC. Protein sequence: CASSLLGGRVGRETQYF.

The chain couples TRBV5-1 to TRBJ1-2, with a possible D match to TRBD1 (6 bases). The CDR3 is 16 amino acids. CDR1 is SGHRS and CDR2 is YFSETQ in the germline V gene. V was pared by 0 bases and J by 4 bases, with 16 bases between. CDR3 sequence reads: CASSLVPGATSYGYTF. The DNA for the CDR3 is TGCGCCAGCAGCTTGGTTCCGGGGGCCACATCCTATGGCTACACCTTC. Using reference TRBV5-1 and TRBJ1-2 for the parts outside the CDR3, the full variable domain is KAGVTQTPRYLIKTRGQQVTLSCSPISGHRSVSWYQQTPGQGLQFLFEYFSETQRNKGNFPGRFSGRQFSNSRSEMNVSTLELGDSALYLCASSLVPGATSYGYTFGSGTRLTVV.

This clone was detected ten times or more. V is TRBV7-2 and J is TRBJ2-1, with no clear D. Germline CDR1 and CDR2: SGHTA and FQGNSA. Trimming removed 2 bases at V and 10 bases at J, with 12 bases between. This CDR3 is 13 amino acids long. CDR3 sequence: CASSLKGFGEQFF. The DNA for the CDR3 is TGTGCCAGCAGCTTAAAGGGCTTTGGAGAGCAGTTCTTC.

The CDR3 region has the DNA TGTGCCAGTAGTACAGGGACTAGCGGGAGCTCCTACAATGAGCAGTTCTTC. Translating gives CASSTGTSGSSYNEQFF. V is TRBV19 and J is TRBJ2-1; TRBD2 aligns across 14 bases. Trimming removed 4 bases from V and 0 bases from J; junction bases left unmatched: 2. The CDR3 length is 17 residues. Germline loops: CDR1 LNHDA, CDR2 SQIVND (reference sequence).

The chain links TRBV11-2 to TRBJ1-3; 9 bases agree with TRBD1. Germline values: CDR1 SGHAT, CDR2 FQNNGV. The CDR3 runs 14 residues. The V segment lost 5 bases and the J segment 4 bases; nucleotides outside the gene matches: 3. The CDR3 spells CASSRTGAGNTIYF. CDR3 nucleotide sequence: TGTGCCAGCAGCCGGACAGGGGCCGGAAACACCATATATTTT.

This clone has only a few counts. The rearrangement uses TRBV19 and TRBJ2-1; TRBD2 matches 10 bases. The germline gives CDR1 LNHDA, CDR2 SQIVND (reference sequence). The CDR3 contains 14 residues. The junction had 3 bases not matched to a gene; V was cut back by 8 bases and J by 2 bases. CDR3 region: CASSAGGPYNEQFF. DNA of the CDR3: TGTGCCAGTTCAGCGGGAGGGCCCTACAATGAGCAGTTCTTC. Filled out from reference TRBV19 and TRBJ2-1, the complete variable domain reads DGGITQSPKYLFRKEGQNVTLSCEQNLNHDAMYWYRQDPGQGLRLIYYSQIVNDFQKGDIAEGYSVSREKKESFPLTVTSAQKNPTAFYLCASSAGGPYNEQFFGPGTRLTVL.

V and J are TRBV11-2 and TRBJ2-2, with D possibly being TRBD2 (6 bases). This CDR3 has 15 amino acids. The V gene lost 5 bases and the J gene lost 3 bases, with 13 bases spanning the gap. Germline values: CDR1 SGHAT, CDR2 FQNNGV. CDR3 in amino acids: CASSADGSYTGELFF. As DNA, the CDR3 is TGTGCCAGCAGCGCAGACGGGAGCTACACCGGGGAGCTGTTTTTT.

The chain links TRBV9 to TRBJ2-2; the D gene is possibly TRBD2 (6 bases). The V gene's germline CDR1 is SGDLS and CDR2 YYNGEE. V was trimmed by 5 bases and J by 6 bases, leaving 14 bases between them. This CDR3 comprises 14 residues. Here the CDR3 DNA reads TGTGCCAGCAGTAAAGACGGGACTTCCGGGGAGCTGTTTTTT. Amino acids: CASSKDGTSGELFF.

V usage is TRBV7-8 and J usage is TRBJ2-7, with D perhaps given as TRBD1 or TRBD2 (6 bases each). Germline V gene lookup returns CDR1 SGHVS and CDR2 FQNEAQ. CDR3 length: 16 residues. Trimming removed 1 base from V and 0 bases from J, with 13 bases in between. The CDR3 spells CASSLVGGPLSYEQYF. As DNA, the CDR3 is TGTGCCAGCAGCTTAGTGGGGGGCCCCCTCTCCTACGAGCAGTACTTC.

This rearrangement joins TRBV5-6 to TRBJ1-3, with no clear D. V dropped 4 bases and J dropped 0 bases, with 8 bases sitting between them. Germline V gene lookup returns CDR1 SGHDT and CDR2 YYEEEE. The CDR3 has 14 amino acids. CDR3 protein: CASSLGPSGNTIYF. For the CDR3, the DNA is TGTGCCAGCAGCCTCGGACCCTCTGGAAACACCATATATTTT.

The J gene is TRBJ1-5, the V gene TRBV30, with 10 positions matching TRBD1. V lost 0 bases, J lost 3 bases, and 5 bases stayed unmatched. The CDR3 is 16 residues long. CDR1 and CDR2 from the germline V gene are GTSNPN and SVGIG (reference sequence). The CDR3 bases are TGTGCCTGGAGTGTAGTGACAGGGGGCCCCAATCAGCCCCAGCATTTT. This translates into CAWSVVTGGPNQPQHF.

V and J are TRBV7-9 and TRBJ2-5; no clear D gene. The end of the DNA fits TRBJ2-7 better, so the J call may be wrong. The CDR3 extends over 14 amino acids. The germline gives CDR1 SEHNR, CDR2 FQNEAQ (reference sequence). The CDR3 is CASSFSGAVHEQYF. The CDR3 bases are TGTGCCAGCAGCTTCTCCGGTGCAGTTCACGAGCAGTACTTC.

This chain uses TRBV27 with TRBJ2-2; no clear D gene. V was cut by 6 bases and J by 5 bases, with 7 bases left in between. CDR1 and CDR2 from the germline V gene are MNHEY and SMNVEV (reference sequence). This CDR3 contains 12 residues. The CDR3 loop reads CASRDETGELFF. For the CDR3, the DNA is TGTGCCAGCAGGGATGAGACCGGGGAGCTGTTTTTT.

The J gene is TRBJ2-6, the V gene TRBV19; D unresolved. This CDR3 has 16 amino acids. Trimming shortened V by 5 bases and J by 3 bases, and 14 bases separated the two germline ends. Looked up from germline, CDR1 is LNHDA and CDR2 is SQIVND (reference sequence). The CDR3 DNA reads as TGTGCCAGTAGTCCTCTCCCTATGGATGGGGCCAACGTCCTGACTTTC. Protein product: CASSPLPMDGANVLTF. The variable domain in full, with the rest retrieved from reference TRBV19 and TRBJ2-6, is DGGITQSPKYLFRKEGQNVTLSCEQNLNHDAMYWYRQDPGQGLRLIYYSQIVNDFQKGDIAEGYSVSREKKESFPLTVTSAQKNPTAFYLCASSPLPMDGANVLTFGAGSRLTVL.

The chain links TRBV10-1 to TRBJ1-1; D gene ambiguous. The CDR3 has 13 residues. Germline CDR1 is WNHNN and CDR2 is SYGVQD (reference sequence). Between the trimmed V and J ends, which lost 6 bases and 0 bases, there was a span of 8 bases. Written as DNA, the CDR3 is TGCGCCAGCAGAGCCGCGATGAACACTGAAGCTTTCTTT. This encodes CASRAAMNTEAFF.

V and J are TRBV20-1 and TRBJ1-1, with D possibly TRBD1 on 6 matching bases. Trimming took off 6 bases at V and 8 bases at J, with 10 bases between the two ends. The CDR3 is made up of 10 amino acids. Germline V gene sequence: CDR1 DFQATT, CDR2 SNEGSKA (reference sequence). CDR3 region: CSAIDREAFF. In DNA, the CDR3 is TGCAGTGCCATTGACAGGGAAGCTTTCTTT.

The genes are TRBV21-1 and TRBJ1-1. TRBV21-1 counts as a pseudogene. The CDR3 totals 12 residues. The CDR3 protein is CASSKAGAEAFF. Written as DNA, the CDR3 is TGTGCCAGCAGCAAAGCGGGTGCTGAAGCTTTCTTT.